The next 5 T cell receptor beta chains were all read from a single sample in a study of shared clonotypes between healthy human individuals. The repertoire was sequenced with immunoSEQ multiplex PCR; TCRdb's copy has only in-frame clones and lacks some. Counted here are 550,000 to 650,000 clones, around 96% occurring once; the ten biggest clones make up 0.11%. The naive CD8 population came from CD45RO-negative cells selected for CCR7, without terminally differentiated effector memory CD45RA+ cells. Sequencing used naive CD8+ T cells sorted from blood. These receptors all stem from a woman aged 25-40 years in good health.

The J gene is TRBJ2-1, the V gene TRBV19; 7 bases fit TRBD1. This CDR3 contains 15 residues. V trimming: 10 bases; J trimming: 4 bases; junction bases outside the gene matches: 13. Germline-derived CDR1 and CDR2 are LNHDA and SQIVND (reference sequence). CDR3 residues: CATDQGDSRYNEQFF. The CDR3 nucleotides read TGTGCCACCGATCAGGGGGACAGTAGATACAATGAGCAGTTCTTC.

Remarks on this clone: Distinct nucleotide sequences in the sample also encode this CDR3. The CDR3 sequence is CASSSNNEQFF. The CDR3, as DNA: TGTGCCAGCAGTAGCAACAATGAGCAGTTCTTC. V gene TRBV6-5 combines with J gene TRBJ2-1; D gene uncertain. Germline CDR1 is MNHEY and CDR2 is SVGAGI. Trimming took 5 bases from V and 5 from J, leaving 4 bases between them. This CDR3 has 11 amino acids.

Remarks on this clone: The identical CDR3 is also encoded by other nucleotide sequences in the sample. The genes are TRBV9 and TRBJ1-3; D not certain. Germline V gene data show CDR1 as SGDLS and CDR2 as YYNGEE. This CDR3 contains 12 residues. Trimming stripped 3 bases from V and 3 bases from J, with 4 bases between. The CDR3 here is CASSDSGNTIYF. CDR3 DNA: TGTGCCAGCAGCGACAGTGGAAACACCATATATTTT. Based on the CDR3 plus reference TRBV9 and TRBJ1-3, the full variable domain is DSGVTQTPKHLITATGQRVTLRCSPRSGDLSVYWYQQSLDQGLQFLIQYYNGEERAKGNILERFSAQQFPDLHSELNLSSLELGDSALYFCASSDSGNTIYFGEGSWLTVV.

The chain carries TRBV7-8 and TRBJ2-1, with 7 bases fitting TRBD2. V lost 1 base, J lost 5 bases, and 8 bases stayed unmatched. The CDR3 has 16 residues. Per germline, CDR1 SGHVS and CDR2 FQNEAQ. The CDR3 loop is CASSLGRLADNNEQFF. The CDR3 DNA is TGTGCCAGCAGCTTAGGACGTCTAGCGGACAACAATGAGCAGTTCTTC.

A single count supports this clone. The chain links TRBV10-3 to TRBJ2-1, with 8 bases matching TRBD2. CDR1 is ENHRY and CDR2 is SYGVKD in the germline V gene. The CDR3 consists of 16 residues. Trimming removed 2 bases from V and 3 bases from J; junction bases left unmatched: 6. CDR3 in amino acids: CAISEPAGEFYNEQFF. CDR3 DNA sequence: TGTGCCATCAGTGAGCCAGCGGGAGAGTTCTACAATGAGCAGTTCTTC.